This TCR beta chain was found in a study of blood T cell repertoires in COVID-19 (dated by TCRdb to the early 2020s). Study-level background: Samples covering the acute and convalescent phases of COVID-19 were provided by collaborators in the United States, Italy and Spain. The samples were drawn from two sources: the first 160 participants of the ongoing ImmuneRACE study, and some 1,300 subjects contributed by 6 global collaborators. The prospective study material was composed of cDNA or gDNA derived from T cells, B-cell-depleted T cells, or PBMCs. The repertoires were released in a freely available public database intended as a resource for research on the immune response to SARS-CoV-2. Subjects who had been exposed to COVID-19, were actively infected with it, or had recovered from it provided the deeply sampled blood TCRbeta repertoires that made up the dataset. Sample metadata almost always included a de-identified subject ID, COVID-19 status, age in years and sex. Where available, HLA class I and class II types were taken from metadata supplied by the sample provider and were not determined by assay-based typing.

Each collaborating institution followed its own protocols to collect whole blood in K2EDTA tubes. For TCRbeta analysis, collaborators shipped samples in one of three forms: frozen whole blood, isolated PBMCs, or DNA extracted from either of those sample types. TCRbeta CDR3 regions were amplified from genomic DNA using the immunoSEQ Assay, a bias-controlled multiplex PCR. The study's own analysis went as follows. Nucleated cell counts per sample were estimated from amplification of reference gene primers within the assay. To quantify the absolute abundance of each unique TCRbeta CDR3 rearrangement, sequence reads were collapsed and filtered. For each sample, productive Simpson clonality was calculated by taking the square root of Simpson's diversity index across productive rearrangements. TCRdb holds this immuneACCESS table with in-frame rearrangements only. Some clones are missing; in checked studies, unresolved V genes explain under half, and the rest has no known cause. The V and J calls and clone size come from that table; D and trimming were worked out from the DNA. Recorded for this sample are more than 150,000 clones; 65% to 85% of them occurred a single time. The ten largest clones represent 17% of the sample.

Details on this clone: This receptor's antigen is unknown. No much larger clonotype is one base removed from it; base qualities were not supplied.

Study-wide findings and limitations: How much clinical and demographic metadata was included differed by source and by participant, and the metadata was provided uncurated.

The CDR3, from cysteine to phenylalanine, totals 14 residues. Left in the record is the CDR3 DNA by itself, 42 bases read in frame from the first base. The trim is 3 bases for V and 8 bases for J, with a gap of 13 bases between the germline ends. CDR1 and CDR2 were assigned from the germline V gene as KGHDR and SFDVKD. The chain employs TRBV24-1 and TRBJ2-1; a weak D assignment points to TRBD2 (6 bases agree). This receptor was obtained from a man aged 55 to 70 with active or convalescent COVID-19. The specimen was peripheral blood. Here is the DNA: TGTGCCACCAGTGATCCACGACTAGTGCATGAGCAGTTCTTC. This encodes CATSDPRLVHEQFF.